Each of the 24 T cell receptor beta chains below was sequenced from the same sample in a study of cytomegalovirus exposure and HLA in healthy donors. Primers included in the PCR were 60 Vbeta and 13 Jbeta primers. Libraries were prepared by immunoSEQ multiplex PCR; TCRdb keeps only in-frame clonotypes and omits some of them. The top ten clones hold over 3% of a sample with some 91,000 clones, around 77% of them seen once. The sample was PBMCs. All receptors come from a middle-aged man in good health and CMV-seronegative.

Note on this clone: The sample contains more than one DNA sequence encoding this CDR3. V is TRBV19 and J is TRBJ2-7; 8 positions match TRBD1. The CDR3 runs to 14 residues. Trimming took 3 bases from V and 1 from J; bases not matched to a gene: 2. The germline CDR1 and CDR2 sequences are LNHDA and SQIVND (reference sequence). The CDR3 loop is CASSIGTGSYEQYF. The CDR3 nucleotides read TGTGCCAGTAGTATTGGGACAGGTTCCTACGAGCAGTACTTC. The entire variable domain, with the rest obtained from reference TRBV19 and TRBJ2-7, is as follows: DGGITQSPKYLFRKEGQNVTLSCEQNLNHDAMYWYRQDPGQGLRLIYYSQIVNDFQKGDIAEGYSVSREKKESFPLTVTSAQKNPTAFYLCASSIGTGSYEQYFGPGTRLTVT.

The genes are TRBV5-1 and TRBJ2-7; TRBD1 is a possible D gene (7 bases). Germline lookup yields CDR1 SGHRS and CDR2 YFSETQ. Trimming shortened V by 4 bases and J by 3 bases, and 17 bases separated the two germline ends. CDR3 length equals 15 residues. CDR3: CASSQGGVADYEQYF. CDR3 DNA: TGCGCCAGCAGCCAGGGGGGCGTGGCAGACTACGAGCAGTACTTC.

V usage is TRBV5-4 and J usage is TRBJ2-7; no definite D call. V was pared by 4 bases and J by 0 bases, with 11 bases between. The CDR3 is 14 residues long. The germline CDR1 and CDR2 sequences are SGHNT and YYREEE (reference sequence). The CDR3 DNA sequence: TGTGCCAGCAGCATCTCGGGTAGCTCCTACGAGCAGTACTTC. Amino acids: CASSISGSSYEQYF. Filled out from reference TRBV5-4 and TRBJ2-7, the complete variable domain reads ETGVTQSPTHLIKTRGQQVTLRCSSQSGHNTVSWYQQALGQGPQFIFQYYREEENGRGNFPPRFSGLQFPNYSSELNVNALELDDSALYLCASSISGSSYEQYFGPGTRLTVT.

The chain carries TRBV29-1 and TRBJ2-1; D call uncertain. Between the trimmed V and J ends, which lost 5 bases and 7 bases, there was a span of 12 bases. Germline assignment: CDR1 SQVTM and CDR2 ANQGSEA. The CDR3 totals 12 residues. The CDR3 DNA reads TGCAGCGTTCCAATGGGCCTGAATGAGCAGTTCTTC. Amino acid sequence: CSVPMGLNEQFF.

The chain recombines TRBV5-1 with TRBJ2-7; TRBD1 matches 11 bases. The CDR3 sequence is 15 residues long. Germline CDR1 reads SGHRS; CDR2 reads YFSETQ. J gave up 3 bases and V 4 bases, and 6 bases lay outside the gene matches. The DNA of the CDR3 is TGCGCCAGCAGCATCGGACAGGGGGCGGACTACGAGCAGTACTTC. This translates into CASSIGQGADYEQYF. Drawing the rest from reference TRBV5-1 and TRBJ2-7, the complete variable domain is KAGVTQTPRYLIKTRGQQVTLSCSPISGHRSVSWYQQTPGQGLQFLFEYFSETQRNKGNFPGRFSGRQFSNSRSEMNVSTLELGDSALYLCASSIGQGADYEQYFGPGTRLTVT.

The V and J genes are TRBV30 and TRBJ1-6; D gene unclear. CDR1 is GTSNPN and CDR2 is SVGIG in the germline V gene (reference sequence). The CDR3 loop spans 15 amino acids. V gave up 3 bases and J gave up 7 bases, with 16 bases separating them. The CDR3 nucleotides are TGTGCCTGGAGCCCCGATCCAACTTACAATTCACCCCTCCACTTT. It translates to CAWSPDPTYNSPLHF.

The chain uses TRBV25-1 and TRBJ1-1, with D perhaps matching TRBD1 (6 bases). The V end was cut by 6 bases, the J end by 2 bases, with 16 bases between. Germline V lookup: CDR1 MGHDK, CDR2 SYGVNS. This CDR3 spans 15 amino acids. CDR3 residues: CASSRNRAANTEAFF. CDR3 bases: TGTGCCAGCAGCCGAAACAGGGCCGCTAACACTGAAGCTTTCTTT.

This clone has just a few counts. The chain recombines TRBV10-3 with TRBJ1-2; no definite D call. This CDR3 comprises 13 residues. V was trimmed by 8 bases and J by 2 bases, leaving 12 bases between them. Germline V gene sequence: CDR1 ENHRY, CDR2 SYGVKD. In nucleotides, the CDR3 is TGTGCCATCGATCCGGGTCCCAACTATGGCTACACCTTC. Amino acid sequence: CAIDPGPNYGYTF.

The chain employs TRBV29-1 and TRBJ2-5; 9 positions agree with TRBD1. V dropped 1 base and J dropped 4; count of bases not matched to a gene: 4. CDR3 length: 14 amino acids. In germline, CDR1 is SQVTM, CDR2 ANQGSEA. The CDR3 bases are TGCAGCGTTGAAGCGCGGACAGGGGTAGAGACCCAGTACTTC. Encoded protein: CSVEARTGVETQYF.

This clone was recorded a few times. The rearrangement uses TRBV29-1 and TRBJ1-6; 9 bases line up with TRBD1. The length of the CDR3 is 13 residues. V lost 6 bases to trimming and J lost 5 bases; unmatched junction nucleotides: 2. From germline, CDR1 is SQVTM and CDR2 ANQGSEA. The CDR3 sequence: CSVRTGDNSPLHF. In nucleotides, the CDR3 is TGCAGCGTCCGGACAGGGGATAATTCACCCCTCCACTTT.

This clone was counted between two and nine times. V is TRBV5-1 and J is TRBJ2-1; a possible D gene is TRBD1 (6 bases). This CDR3 has 14 amino acids. Looked up from germline, CDR1 is SGHRS and CDR2 is YFSETQ. With 4 bases removed from V and 10 bases from J, the gap between germline ends came to 18 bases. DNA of the CDR3: TGCGCCAGCAGCCAGGACAGAGGGGCACTCGAGCAGTTCTTC. Its translation: CASSQDRGALEQFF. Drawing the rest from reference TRBV5-1 and TRBJ2-1, the complete variable domain is KAGVTQTPRYLIKTRGQQVTLSCSPISGHRSVSWYQQTPGQGLQFLFEYFSETQRNKGNFPGRFSGRQFSNSRSEMNVSTLELGDSALYLCASSQDRGALEQFFGPGTRLTVL.

The V call is TRBV11-3, the J call TRBJ2-1; TRBD2 matches 8 bases. In germline, CDR1 is SGHNT, CDR2 YENEEA. V shed 4 bases and J 8 bases; nucleotides not matched to a gene: 7. CDR3 length: 14 residues. The CDR3 sequence: CASSSGGGDDEQFF. The CDR3 region has the DNA TGTGCCAGCAGCTCGGGGGGGGGAGACGATGAGCAGTTCTTC.

The CDR3 is CATSREEKAGSTGELFF. The CDR3 DNA reads as TGTGCCACCAGCAGAGAGGAAAAGGCAGGGTCCACCGGGGAGCTGTTTTTT. The chain has TRBV15 and TRBJ2-2; a weak D match, TRBD1 (5 bases). The V gene lost 0 bases and the J gene lost 4 bases, with 15 bases spanning the gap. CDR3 length: 17 residues. CDR1 LNHNV and CDR2 YYDKDF come from the germline V gene (reference sequence).

In its sample, this clone was seen a few times. The J gene is TRBJ1-1, the V gene TRBV10-1; TRBD1 matches at 8 bases. The CDR3 totals 15 residues. Germline values: CDR1 WNHNN, CDR2 SYGVQD (reference sequence). Trimming cost V 3 bases and J 2 bases; bases outside gene matches: 5. DNA for the CDR3: TGCGCCAGCAGTGACCACAGGGGGACAAACACTGAAGCTTTCTTT. Translation gives CASSDHRGTNTEAFF.

The chain is built from TRBV10-1 and TRBJ2-5, with 7 bases matching TRBD2. This CDR3 has 15 residues. Germline lookup yields CDR1 WNHNN and CDR2 SYGVQD (reference sequence). V shed 6 bases, J shed 7 bases, and the junction held 14 bases outside the gene matches. CDR3 region: CASSEGSAGYSTQYF. For the CDR3, the DNA is TGCGCCAGCAGCGAAGGATCAGCGGGGTACTCGACCCAGTACTTC.

The V and J genes are TRBV30 and TRBJ2-1; 10 nucleotides line up with TRBD2. CDR3 size: 13 residues. The germline V gene has CDR1 GTSNPN and CDR2 SVGIG (reference sequence). V was clipped by 2 bases and J by 9 bases; unmatched bases: 4. The CDR3 region is CAWSPSGSAEQFF. CDR3 coding DNA: TGTGCCTGGAGTCCTAGCGGGAGCGCTGAGCAGTTCTTC.

This clone was observed once. The CDR3 region has the DNA TGCGCCAGCAGCTGGGGGACTAGCGGGAGGGCCACTAAAGAGACCCAGTACTTC. This encodes CASSWGTSGRATKETQYF. V and J are TRBV5-1 and TRBJ2-5; 16 nucleotides line up with TRBD2. The CDR3 is 18 residues long. With 3 bases clipped from V and 3 bases from J, the junction kept 8 bases outside the gene matches. Germline-derived CDR1 and CDR2 are SGHRS and YFSETQ.

This sequence joins TRBV27 and TRBJ2-7; 13 bases match TRBD2. The CDR3 loop spans 15 amino acids. The germline CDR1 and CDR2 sequences are MNHEY and SMNVEV (reference sequence). The ends lost 5 bases at V and 6 bases at J; junction bases unmatched: 7. The chain's CDR3 is CASSHGLAGESEQYF. The DNA for the CDR3 is TGTGCCAGCAGTCACGGACTAGCGGGAGAAAGCGAGCAGTACTTC.

This chain uses TRBV6-6 with TRBJ1-1, with 9 bases fitting TRBD1. CDR3 size: 16 residues. Germline V gives CDR1 MNHNY, CDR2 SVGAGI (reference sequence). The V and J ends lost 4 bases and 1 base, in that order; junction bases with no gene match: 7. In DNA, the CDR3 is TGTGCCAGCAGTTTTACGAGGGGACAGGGGAACACTGAAGCTTTCTTT. Translation: CASSFTRGQGNTEAFF.

This chain joins TRBV6-5 and TRBJ1-5, with D tentatively TRBD1 (5 bases). V lost 6 bases to trimming and J lost 0 bases, with 12 bases between them. This CDR3 spans 15 amino acids. Germline V gene data show CDR1 as MNHEY and CDR2 as SVGAGI. The CDR3 DNA reads TGTGCCAGCAGGATCAGGGTTTATAGCAATCAGCCCCAGCATTTT. This encodes CASRIRVYSNQPQHF.

This chain connects TRBV5-1 to TRBJ2-3, with TRBD2 matching over 7 bases. The CDR3 sequence is 14 residues long. Germline loops: CDR1 SGHRS, CDR2 YFSETQ. Trimming at V came to 4 bases and at J to 1 base, leaving 3 bases not matched to a gene. CDR3 region: CASSERGGTDTQYF. The CDR3 DNA reads as TGCGCCAGCAGCGAGCGGGGAGGCACAGATACGCAGTATTTT.

The chain links TRBV7-8 to TRBJ1-1, with a possible D match to TRBD1 (5 bases). V lost 4 bases and J lost 1, with 10 bases in between. The CDR3 loop spans 14 amino acids. Looked up from germline, CDR1 is SGHVS and CDR2 is FQNEAQ. This CDR3 is CASSYAGPNTEAFF. The CDR3 DNA sequence: TGTGCCAGCAGCTATGCAGGGCCGAACACTGAAGCTTTCTTT.

Here the CDR3 DNA reads TGTGCCTGGAGTGCCGGGACAGGGAGTACCTACGAGCAGTACTTC. It codes for CAWSAGTGSTYEQYF. The rearrangement links TRBV30 to TRBJ2-7, with 9 bases fitting TRBD1. V lost 1 base and J lost 2; bases outside the gene matches: 6. The germline CDR1 and CDR2 sequences are GTSNPN and SVGIG (reference sequence). The CDR3 length is 15 residues.

The rearrangement uses TRBV6-5 and TRBJ2-7; 9 bases match TRBD2. V was pared by 5 bases and J by 0 bases, with 5 bases of the junction left unmatched. Per germline, CDR1 MNHEY and CDR2 SVGAGI. The CDR3 has 15 amino acids. CDR3 nucleotides: TGTGCCAGCAGTAGGAGCGGGGGGAACTCCTACGAGCAGTACTTC. This translates into CASSRSGGNSYEQYF.